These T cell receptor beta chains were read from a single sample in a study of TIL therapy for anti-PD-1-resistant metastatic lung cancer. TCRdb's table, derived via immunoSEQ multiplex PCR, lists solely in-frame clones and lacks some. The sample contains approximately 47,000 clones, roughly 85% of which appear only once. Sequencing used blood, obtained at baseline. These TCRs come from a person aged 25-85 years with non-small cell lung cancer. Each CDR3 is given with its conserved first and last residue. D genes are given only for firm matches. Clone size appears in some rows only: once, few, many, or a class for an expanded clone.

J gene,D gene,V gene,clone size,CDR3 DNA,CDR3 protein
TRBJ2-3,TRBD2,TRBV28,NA,TGTGCCAGCAGTTTGACTAGCTCGGATACGCAGTATTTT,CASSLTSSDTQYF
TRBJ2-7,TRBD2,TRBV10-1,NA,TGCGCCAGCAGTGAGTCCGTAGGAGCGGGGGGGCGTCTCTACGAGCAGTACTTC,CASSESVGAGGRLYEQYF
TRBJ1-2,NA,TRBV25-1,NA,TGTGCCAGCACGGCGGATCGAAGCTATGGCTACACCTTC,CASTADRSYGYTF
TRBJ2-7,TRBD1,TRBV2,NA,TGTGCCTATGCCCCCAGGGGGCGCTTCTACGAGCAGTACTTC,CAYAPRGRFYEQYF
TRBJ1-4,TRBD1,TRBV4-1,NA,TGCGCCAGCAGCCAAGGTGACAGGGGGCCTAATGAAAAACTGTTTTTT,CASSQGDRGPNEKLFF
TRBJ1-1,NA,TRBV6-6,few,TGTGCCAGCAGTCAACAGGGTGAAAACACTGAAGCTTTCTTT,CASSQQGENTEAFF
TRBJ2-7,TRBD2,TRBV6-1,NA,TGTGCCAGCAGTGAAGTAAGGGCTAGCGGGCAATACGAGCAGTACTTC,CASSEVRASGQYEQYF
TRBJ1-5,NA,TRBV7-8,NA,TGTGCCAGCAGAAAGGGGGGGGCTGAAAGCAATCAGCCCCAGCATTTT,CASRKGGAESNQPQHF
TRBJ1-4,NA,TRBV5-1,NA,TGCGCCAGCAGTAGCCAGGGGCTTGAAAAACTGTTTTTT,CASSSQGLEKLFF
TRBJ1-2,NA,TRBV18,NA,TGTGCCAGCTCACGAGCCGGCAGGGATACTAACTATGGCTACACCTTC,CASSRAGRDTNYGYTF
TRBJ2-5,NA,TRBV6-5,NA,TGTGCCAGCAGTTACTCAAGGGGCCGCGGGGCTGAGACCCAGTACTTC,CASSYSRGRGAETQYF
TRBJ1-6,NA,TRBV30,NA,TGTGCCTGGAAGGGAAATAATTCACCCCTCCACTTT,CAWKGNNSPLHF
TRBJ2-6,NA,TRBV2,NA,TGTGCCAGCAGTGAAGAGGGAACTGGGGCCAACGTCCTGACTTTC,CASSEEGTGANVLTF
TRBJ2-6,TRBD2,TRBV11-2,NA,TGTGCCAGCAGCTCCTGGACTAGCGGGCCTAGCTCTGGGGCCAACGTCCTGACTTTC,CASSSWTSGPSSGANVLTF
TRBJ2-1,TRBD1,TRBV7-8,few,TGTGCCAGCAGCTTAGTTGGTGGGGGACAGTTCATCGTCAATGAGCAGTTCTTC,CASSLVGGGQFIVNEQFF
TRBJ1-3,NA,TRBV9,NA,TGTGCCAGCAGCGTAGACTTTATGGGAAACACCATATATTTT,CASSVDFMGNTIYF
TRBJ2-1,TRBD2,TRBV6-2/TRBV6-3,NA,TGTGCCAGCAGTTACTCGAGGACTAGCGTTGACAATGAGCAGTTCTTC,CASSYSRTSVDNEQFF
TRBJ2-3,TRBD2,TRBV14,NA,TGTGCCAGCAGCGGCTTAGCGGGGGGAATATCCGATACGCAGTATTTT,CASSGLAGGISDTQYF